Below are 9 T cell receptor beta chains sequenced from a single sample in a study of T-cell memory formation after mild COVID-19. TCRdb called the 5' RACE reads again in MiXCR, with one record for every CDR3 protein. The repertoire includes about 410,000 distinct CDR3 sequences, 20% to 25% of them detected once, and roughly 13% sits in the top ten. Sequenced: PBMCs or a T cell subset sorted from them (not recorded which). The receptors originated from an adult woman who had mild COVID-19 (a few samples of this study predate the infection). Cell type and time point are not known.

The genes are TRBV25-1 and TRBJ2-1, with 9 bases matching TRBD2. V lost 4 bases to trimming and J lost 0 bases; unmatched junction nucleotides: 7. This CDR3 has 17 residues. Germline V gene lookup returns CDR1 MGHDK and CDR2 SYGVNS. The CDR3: CASSAGLAPSSYNEQFF. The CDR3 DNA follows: TGTGCCAGCAGTGCCGGACTAGCGCCGAGCTCCTACAATGAGCAGTTCTTC.

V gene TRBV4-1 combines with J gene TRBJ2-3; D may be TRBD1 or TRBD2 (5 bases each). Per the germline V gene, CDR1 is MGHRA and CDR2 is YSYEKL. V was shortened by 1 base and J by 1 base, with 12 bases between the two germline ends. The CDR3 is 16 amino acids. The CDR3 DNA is TGCGCCAGCAGCCAAGGGGACGGTCGGGGCACAGATACGCAGTATTTT. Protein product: CASSQGDGRGTDTQYF.

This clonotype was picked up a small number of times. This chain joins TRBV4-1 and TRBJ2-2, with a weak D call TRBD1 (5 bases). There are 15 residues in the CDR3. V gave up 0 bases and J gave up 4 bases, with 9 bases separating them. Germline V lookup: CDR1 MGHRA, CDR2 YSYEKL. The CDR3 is CASSQEGLGTGELFF. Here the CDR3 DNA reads TGCGCCAGCAGCCAAGAGGGGCTCGGCACCGGGGAGCTGTTTTTT.

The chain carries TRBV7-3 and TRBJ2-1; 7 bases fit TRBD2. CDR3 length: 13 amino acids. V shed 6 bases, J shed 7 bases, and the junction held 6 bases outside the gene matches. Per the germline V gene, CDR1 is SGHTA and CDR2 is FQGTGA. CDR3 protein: CASSSGTTNEQFF. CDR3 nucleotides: TGTGCCAGCAGTTCCGGGACTACGAATGAGCAGTTCTTC.

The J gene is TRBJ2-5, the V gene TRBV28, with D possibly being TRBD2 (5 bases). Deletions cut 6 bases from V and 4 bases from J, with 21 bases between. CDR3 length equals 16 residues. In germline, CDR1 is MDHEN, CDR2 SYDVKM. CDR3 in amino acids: CASRLRTIEGGETQYF. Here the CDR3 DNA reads TGTGCCAGCAGACTTCGGACGATAGAAGGAGGAGAGACCCAGTACTTC.

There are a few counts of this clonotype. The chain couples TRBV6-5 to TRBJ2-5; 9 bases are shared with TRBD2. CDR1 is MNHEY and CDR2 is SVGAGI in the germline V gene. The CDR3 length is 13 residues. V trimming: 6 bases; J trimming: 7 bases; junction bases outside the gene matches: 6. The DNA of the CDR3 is TGTGCCAGCAGATCTAGCGGGACGGGGACCCAGTACTTC. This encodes CASRSSGTGTQYF.

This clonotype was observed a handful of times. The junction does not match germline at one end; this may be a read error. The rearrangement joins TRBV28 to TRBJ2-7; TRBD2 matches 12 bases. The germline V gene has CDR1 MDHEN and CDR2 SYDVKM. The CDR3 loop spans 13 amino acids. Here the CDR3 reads CASSTSGGLAGNF. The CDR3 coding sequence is TGTGCCAGCAGTACAAGCGGCGGACTAGCGGGAAACTTC.

The chain's CDR3 is CASSPVLTKETQYF. The CDR3 nucleotides are TGTGCCAGCAGCCCGGTCTTGACCAAAGAGACCCAGTACTTC. V and J are TRBV7-2 and TRBJ2-5; no clear D gene. The CDR3 runs to 14 residues. Germline V CDR1 and CDR2: SGHTA, FQGNSA. V was pared by 5 bases and J by 3 bases, with 13 bases between.

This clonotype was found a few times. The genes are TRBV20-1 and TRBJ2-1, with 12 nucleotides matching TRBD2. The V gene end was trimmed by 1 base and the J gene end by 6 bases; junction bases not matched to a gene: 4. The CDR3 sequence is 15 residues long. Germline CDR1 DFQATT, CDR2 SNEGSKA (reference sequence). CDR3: CSARGLAGVGNEQFF. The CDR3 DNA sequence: TGCAGTGCTAGAGGACTAGCGGGAGTCGGCAATGAGCAGTTCTTC.